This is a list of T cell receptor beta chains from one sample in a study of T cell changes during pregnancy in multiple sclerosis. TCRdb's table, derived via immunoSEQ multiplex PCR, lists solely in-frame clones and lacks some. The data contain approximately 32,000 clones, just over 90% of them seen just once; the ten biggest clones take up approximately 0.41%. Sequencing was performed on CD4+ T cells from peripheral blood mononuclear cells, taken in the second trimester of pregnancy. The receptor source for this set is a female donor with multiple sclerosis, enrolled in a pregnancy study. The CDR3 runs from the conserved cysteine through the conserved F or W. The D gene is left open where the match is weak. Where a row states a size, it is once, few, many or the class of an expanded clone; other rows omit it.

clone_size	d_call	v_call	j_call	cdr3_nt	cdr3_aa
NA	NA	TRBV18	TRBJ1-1	TGTGCCAGCTCACCCCGGAGGTGGGGGGGATCCACTGAAGCTTTCTTT	CASSPRRWGGSTEAFF
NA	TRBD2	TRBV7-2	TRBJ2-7	TGTGCCAGCAGCTTAGTTAGAGCGCGACTAGCGGGAGTTGCGCAGTACTTC	CASSLVRARLAGVAQYF
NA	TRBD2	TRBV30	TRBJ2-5	TGTGCCTGGAACGGGGGGCAAGAGACCCAGTACTTC	CAWNGGQETQYF
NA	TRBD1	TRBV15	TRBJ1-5	TGTGCCACCAGCAGGGGCCCGAGGACAGGGTTGAGCAATCAGCCCCAGCATTTT	CATSRGPRTGLSNQPQHF
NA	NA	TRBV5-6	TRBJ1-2	TGTGCCAGCAGCTCCCTCGGTAGCGACTATGGCTACACCTTC	CASSSLGSDYGYTF
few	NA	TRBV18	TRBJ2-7	TGTGCCAGCTCACTCTTTCAGGCTTACGAGCAGTACTTC	CASSLFQAYEQYF
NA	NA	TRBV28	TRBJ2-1	TGTGCCAGCAGTTTAATGACATCCTCCTACAATGAGCAGTTCTTC	CASSLMTSSYNEQFF
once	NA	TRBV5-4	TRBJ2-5	TGTGCCAGCAGCTTCGTGGGGGGATACCAAGAGACCCAGTACTTC	CASSFVGGYQETQYF
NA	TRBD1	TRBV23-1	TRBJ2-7	TGCGCCAGCAGTCAATCGAGTTCGGCAGGGGGCAATCACGAGCAGTACTTC	CASSQSSSAGGNHEQYF
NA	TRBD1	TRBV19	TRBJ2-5	TGTGCCAGTATGTCGACAGGGGGCGAGACCCAGTACTTC	CASMSTGGETQYF
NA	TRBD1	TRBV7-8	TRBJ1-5	TGTGCCAGCAGCCCGGGACAGGGTAGCAATCAGCCCCAGCATTTT	CASSPGQGSNQPQHF
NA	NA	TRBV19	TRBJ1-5	TGTGCCAGTAGTATACGACAGGCCCAAAGCAATCAGCCCCAGCATTTT	CASSIRQAQSNQPQHF
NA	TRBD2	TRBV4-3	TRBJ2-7	TGCGCCAGCAGCCAAGGAATTAAACGAGGACTAGCGCCCCTCTACGAGCAGTACTTC	CASSQGIKRGLAPLYEQYF
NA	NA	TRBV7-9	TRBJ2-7	TGTGCCAGCAGCCCTCGTGGAGGGGCCTACGAGCAGTACTTC	CASSPRGGAYEQYF
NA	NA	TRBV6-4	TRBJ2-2	TGTGCCAGCAGTGACTGGCCCGGGGAGCTGTTTTTT	CASSDWPGELFF
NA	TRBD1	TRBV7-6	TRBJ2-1	TGTGCCAGCAGCTTAGCGTCAGGGGGCGATACCTACAATGAGCAGTTCTTC	CASSLASGGDTYNEQFF
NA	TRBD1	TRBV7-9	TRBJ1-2	TGTGCCAGCAGCTCCGGGACAGGGCTCCATGGCTACACCTTC	CASSSGTGLHGYTF
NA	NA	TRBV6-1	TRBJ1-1	TGTGCCAGCAGCGTCGCGGCTTTCTTT	CASSVAAFF
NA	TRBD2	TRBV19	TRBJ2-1	TGTGCCAGTAGTGCCAATACACCGGGACTAGCCACCGACGAGCAGTTCTTC	CASSANTPGLATDEQFF
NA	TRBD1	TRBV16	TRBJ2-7	TGTGCCAGCAGCAGAATTCCCCAAACAGGGGCGGACGAGCAGTACTTC	CASSRIPQTGADEQYF
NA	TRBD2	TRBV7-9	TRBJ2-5	TGTGCCAGCAGCTTAGGACTAGCCCAAGAGACCCAGTACTTC	CASSLGLAQETQYF
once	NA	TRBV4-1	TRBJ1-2	TGCGCCAGCAGCCAAGGCACCGGGAACCACTATGGCTACACCTTC	CASSQGTGNHYGYTF
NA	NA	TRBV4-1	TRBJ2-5	TGCGCCAGCAGCCCATCTCCGGGCGGACTCCAAGAGACCCAGTACTTC	CASSPSPGGLQETQYF
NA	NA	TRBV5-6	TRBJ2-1	TGTGCCAGCAGCTTGCCCCAGGTGGGGGGTGGTGAGCAGTTCTTC	CASSLPQVGGGEQFF
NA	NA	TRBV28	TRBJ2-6	TGTGCCAGCAGTTTTTCCGGCGGAGCTGGGGCCAACGTCCTGACTTTC	CASSFSGGAGANVLTF
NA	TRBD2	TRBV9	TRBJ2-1	TGTGCCAGCAGCGTAGGGGAGGGTGAGCAGTTCTTC	CASSVGEGEQFF
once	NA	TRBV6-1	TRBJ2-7	TGTGCCAGCAGTGAATCGGCGCAGGGGGGCTACGAGCAGTACTTC	CASSESAQGGYEQYF
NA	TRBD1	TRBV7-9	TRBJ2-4	TGTGCCAGCAGCCCAGACAGGGTCTCCAAAAACATTCAGTACTTC	CASSPDRVSKNIQYF
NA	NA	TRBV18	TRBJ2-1	TGTGCCAGCTCATTACAGGGTATGAGGAGAGAGCAGTTCTTC	CASSLQGMRREQFF
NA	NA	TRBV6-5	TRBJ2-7	TGTGCCAGCAGCAGTTACAGGGTATCCTACGAGCAGTACTTC	CASSSYRVSYEQYF
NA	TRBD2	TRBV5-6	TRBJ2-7	TGTGCCAGCAGCTTGCGCACTAGCGGGTCTGGGGAGCAGTACTTC	CASSLRTSGSGEQYF
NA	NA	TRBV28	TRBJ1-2	TGTGCCAGCAGTTCATTCCGGGATCGCTACACCTTC	CASSSFRDRYTF
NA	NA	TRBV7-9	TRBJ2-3	TGTGCCAGCAGCGATGACTATCGGAACCCCACAGATACGCAGTATTTT	CASSDDYRNPTDTQYF
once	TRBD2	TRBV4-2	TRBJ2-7	TGTGCCAGCAGCCCGCGACTAGCGGGAGCCTTATTGGGCGAGCAGTACTTC	CASSPRLAGALLGEQYF
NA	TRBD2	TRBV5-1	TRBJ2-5	TGCGCCAGCAGCTTGACTAGCGGGAGTCGGGAGACCCAGTACTTC	CASSLTSGSRETQYF
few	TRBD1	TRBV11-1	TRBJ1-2	TGTGCCAGCAGCTTAGGACAGGGGGCATTTGGCTACACCTTC	CASSLGQGAFGYTF
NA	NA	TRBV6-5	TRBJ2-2	TGTGCCAGCAGTTACAATTCCGGGTCTTACCCCGGGGAGCTGTTTTTT	CASSYNSGSYPGELFF
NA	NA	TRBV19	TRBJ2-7	TGTGCCAGTAGTAATCCCAGGCAGGGTAAAAACTACGAGCAGTACTTC	CASSNPRQGKNYEQYF
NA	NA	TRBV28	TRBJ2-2	TGTGCCAGCAGTTTCCTCCCCGGGGGGCACACCGGGGAGCTGTTTTTT	CASSFLPGGHTGELFF
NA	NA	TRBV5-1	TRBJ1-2	TGCGCCAGCAGCGACATTATCACAGGGAACTATGGCTACACCTTC	CASSDIITGNYGYTF
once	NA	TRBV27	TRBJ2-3	TGTGCCAGCAGCCAGCGACCGGGGAGGGGGGCAGATACGCAGTATTTT	CASSQRPGRGADTQYF
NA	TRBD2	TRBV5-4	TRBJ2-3	TGTGCCAGCAGCCTAGGACTAGCGGGCAGGGGCACAGATACGCAGTATTTT	CASSLGLAGRGTDTQYF
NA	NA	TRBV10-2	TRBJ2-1	TGCGCCAGCAGAACCTCGGGCAATGAGCAGTTCTTC	CASRTSGNEQFF
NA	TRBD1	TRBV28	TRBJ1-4	TGTGCCAGCAGCCCAACCGGGACAGGGGAGGAAAAACTGTTTTTT	CASSPTGTGEEKLFF
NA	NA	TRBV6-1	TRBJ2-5	TGTGCCAGCAGTGTACAGGATCTAGGGGAGACCCAGTACTTC	CASSVQDLGETQYF